Following are 30 T cell receptor beta chains from one sample sequenced in a study of T cell clonotyping in hematopoietic cell transplantation. Generated by immunoSEQ multiplex PCR, the TCRdb table keeps only in-frame clones and is missing some. The sample has several thousand clones; around 96% are singletons. The source was PBMCs, collected 30 days after allogeneic stem cell transplant. The origin of the receptors is a male patient aged 40 to 50 who had an allogeneic stem cell transplant from a related donor, so the T cells may come from the graft donor. Some clones in this sample may be carry-over from other donors' samples.

The chain employs TRBV30 and TRBJ1-1; no reliable D call. Trimming took off 6 bases at V and 3 bases at J, with 11 bases between the two ends. From germline, CDR1 is GTSNPN and CDR2 SVGIG (reference sequence). The CDR3 consists of 12 residues. This CDR3 is CACQTYHTEAFF. CDR3 DNA sequence: TGTGCCTGTCAGACCTACCACACTGAAGCTTTCTTT.

The DNA for the CDR3 is TGTGCCAGCAGTGACAGGGTCACAGATACGCAGTATTTT. This codes for CASSDRVTDTQYF. The chain uses TRBV6-4 and TRBJ2-3; D unresolved. CDR3 length equals 13 residues. Germline CDR1 reads MRHNA; CDR2 reads SNTAGT. Trimming shortened V by 2 bases and J by 2 bases, and 5 bases separated the two germline ends.

This chain links TRBV2 with TRBJ2-5; TRBD2 matches at 12 bases. V shed 4 bases and J 4 bases; nucleotides not matched to a gene: 13. This CDR3 has 18 amino acids. Germline V CDR1 and CDR2: SNHLY, FYNNEI. The CDR3 bases are TGTGCCAGCAGTGGGCGACTAGCGGGGGACCCCTCGGGAGAGACCCAGTACTTC. Translation: CASSGRLAGDPSGETQYF. Drawing the rest from reference TRBV2 and TRBJ2-5, the complete variable domain is EPEVTQTPSHQVTQMGQEVILRCVPISNHLYFYWYRQILGQKVEFLVSFYNNEISEKSEIFDDQFSVERPDGSNFTLKIRSTKLEDSAMYFCASSGRLAGDPSGETQYFGPGTRLLVL.

This rearrangement joins TRBV28 to TRBJ2-1; D is undetermined. Germline loops: CDR1 MDHEN, CDR2 SYDVKM. V lost 4 bases, J lost 4 bases, and 20 bases lay in between. The CDR3 consists of 17 residues. CDR3 sequence (DNA): TGTGCCAGCAGTTCATTGTTGAACGTGGAAGGATACAATGAGCAGTTCTTC. Translated: CASSSLLNVEGYNEQFF.

The chain carries TRBV5-4 and TRBJ1-2; D is unclear. Germline-derived CDR1 and CDR2 are SGHNT and YYREEE (reference sequence). Deletions cut 0 bases from V and 0 bases from J, with 6 bases between. The CDR3 length is 14 residues. CDR3 DNA sequence: TGTGCCAGCAGCTTGGCCGGGGCTAACTATGGCTACACCTTC. Its protein product is CASSLAGANYGYTF.

The V gene is TRBV11-3, the J gene TRBJ2-7; D uncertain. CDR1 is SGHNT, CDR2 YENEEA, per germline. Trimming took 5 bases from V and 5 from J, leaving 7 bases between them. This CDR3 spans 11 amino acids. The CDR3 bases are TGTGCCAGCAGCCTCCTCCACGAGCAGTACTTC. This codes for CASSLLHEQYF. Together with reference TRBV11-3 and TRBJ2-7, the CDR3 gives the full variable domain: EAGVVQSPRYKIIEKKQPVAFWCNPISGHNTLYWYLQNLGQGPELLIRYENEEAVDDSQLPKDRFSAERLKGVDSTLKIQPAELGDSAVYLCASSLLHEQYFGPGTRLTVT.

A single count supports this clone. V gene TRBV7-9 combines with J gene TRBJ1-5, with a tentative D call TRBD1 (5 bases). The CDR3 extends over 14 amino acids. V shed 3 bases and J shed 7 bases, with 13 bases lying between them. In germline, CDR1 is SEHNR, CDR2 FQNEAQ (reference sequence). The CDR3 protein is CASSLQGREQPQHF. The CDR3 nucleotides read TGTGCCAGCAGCTTGCAGGGAAGAGAGCAGCCCCAGCATTTT.

The CDR3 is CASSRHTGGMNTEAFF. Here the CDR3 DNA reads TGTGCCAGCAGCCGCCATACAGGGGGCATGAACACTGAAGCTTTCTTT. The chain combines TRBV11-2 with TRBJ1-1; 9 bases map to TRBD1. The CDR3 totals 16 residues. CDR1 and CDR2 (germline): SGHAT, FQNNGV. V shed 5 bases, J shed 0 bases, and the junction held 7 bases outside the gene matches.

CDR3 amino acids: CASSLKQDFDGYTF. CDR3 bases: TGTGCCAGCAGCTTAAAACAGGATTTTGATGGCTACACCTTC. The rearrangement uses TRBV7-8 and TRBJ1-2; a possible D gene is TRBD1 (5 bases). The CDR3 spans 14 residues. Germline V gene sequence: CDR1 SGHVS, CDR2 FQNEAQ. The V gene lost 2 bases and the J gene lost 6 bases, with 13 bases spanning the gap.

This clone was found once. The rearrangement joins TRBV27 to TRBJ1-2; 9 positions agree with TRBD1. Germline-derived CDR1 and CDR2 are MNHEY and SMNVEV (reference sequence). V shed 6 bases and J 7 bases; nucleotides not matched to a gene: 6. CDR3 length: 13 residues. Written as DNA, the CDR3 is TGTGCCAGCAGCCAACAGGGGGCGGGTGGCTACACCTTC. This encodes CASSQQGAGGYTF.

The chain couples TRBV6-5 to TRBJ1-2; possible D gene TRBD1, 6 bases. Germline values: CDR1 MNHEY, CDR2 SVGAGI. This CDR3 region has 16 residues. V lost 0 bases and J lost 5, with 16 bases in between. This chain's CDR3 is CASSYSGSGGGYGYTF. In DNA, the CDR3 is TGTGCCAGCAGTTACTCGGGTTCGGGGGGCGGTTATGGCTACACCTTC.

The genes are TRBV5-8 and TRBJ2-2; D is undetermined. The germline V and J ends were trimmed by 0 bases and 0 bases, with 12 bases remaining between them. The CDR3 has 17 residues. The germline CDR1 and CDR2 sequences are SGHTS and YDEGEE. CDR3 in amino acids: CASSLATDSTNTGELFF. The CDR3 region has the DNA TGTGCCAGCAGCTTGGCTACAGATTCTACGAACACCGGGGAGCTGTTTTTT.

The chain uses TRBV2 and TRBJ2-5; 8 bases align to TRBD1. CDR1 and CDR2 (germline): SNHLY, FYNNEI. The V segment lost 3 bases and the J segment 3 bases; nucleotides outside the gene matches: 9. The CDR3 is made up of 16 amino acids. The CDR3 loop reads CASSESAGGPKETQYF. The CDR3, as DNA: TGTGCCAGCAGTGAGAGTGCAGGGGGCCCTAAAGAGACCCAGTACTTC. The complete variable domain, with remaining parts taken from reference TRBV2 and TRBJ2-5, reads EPEVTQTPSHQVTQMGQEVILRCVPISNHLYFYWYRQILGQKVEFLVSFYNNEISEKSEIFDDQFSVERPDGSNFTLKIRSTKLEDSAMYFCASSESAGGPKETQYFGPGTRLLVL.

V gene TRBV19 combines with J gene TRBJ2-2; D is undetermined. The V end was cut by 3 bases, the J end by 7 bases, with 6 bases between. The CDR3 is made up of 12 amino acids. Germline loops: CDR1 LNHDA, CDR2 SQIVND (reference sequence). The CDR3 is CASSIFHGELFF. In nucleotides, the CDR3 is TGTGCCAGTAGTATTTTCCACGGGGAGCTGTTTTTT.

The chain has TRBV9 and TRBJ2-3; TRBD2 matches 7 bases. This CDR3 contains 17 residues. Germline V gene sequence: CDR1 SGDLS, CDR2 YYNGEE. J was trimmed by 0 bases and V by 4 bases; bases with no gene match: 11. The chain's CDR3 is CASSNRGMRGSTDTQYF. The CDR3 region has the DNA TGTGCCAGCAGCAATCGCGGGATGCGGGGGAGCACAGATACGCAGTATTTT.

V usage is TRBV5-6 and J usage is TRBJ2-5; TRBD1 matches at 7 bases. Per the germline V gene, CDR1 is SGHDT and CDR2 is YYEEEE. The CDR3 is made up of 14 amino acids. Trimming at V came to 2 bases and at J to 2 bases, leaving 3 bases not matched to a gene. In DNA form, the CDR3 reads TGTGCCAGCAGCTTCCGGGACAGTCAAGAGACCCAGTACTTC. This encodes CASSFRDSQETQYF.

The gene calls are TRBV4-1 and TRBJ2-2; D gene unclear. This CDR3 contains 15 residues. The germline gives CDR1 MGHRA, CDR2 YSYEKL. Between the trimmed V and J ends, which lost 1 base and 3 bases, there was a span of 9 bases. The CDR3 DNA is TGCGCCAGCAGCCAAGGGACGCAGCACACCGGGGAGCTGTTTTTT. Translation gives CASSQGTQHTGELFF.

This sequence joins TRBV30 and TRBJ1-1; no definite D call. This CDR3 is built from 14 residues. Trimming took 4 bases from V and 1 from J, leaving 13 bases between them. Germline CDR1 and CDR2: GTSNPN and SVGIG (reference sequence). CDR3 in amino acids: CAWNILKRNTEAFF. Written as DNA, the CDR3 is TGTGCCTGGAACATTCTCAAGAGGAACACTGAAGCTTTCTTT.

This chain joins TRBV2 and TRBJ2-2; 7 bases agree with TRBD1. This CDR3 comprises 14 residues. With V trimmed by 8 bases and J by 2 bases, 5 bases remained unmatched. Germline loops: CDR1 SNHLY, CDR2 FYNNEI. This CDR3 is CASLRDSNTGELFF. The CDR3 DNA is TGTGCCAGCCTCCGGGACAGTAACACCGGGGAGCTGTTTTTT.

The V and J genes are TRBV7-9 and TRBJ1-2; TRBD1 agrees at 7 bases. Germline CDR1 and CDR2: SEHNR and FQNEAQ (reference sequence). The CDR3 is 15 amino acids. Losses at the gene ends were 2 bases for V and 4 bases for J; bases not matched to a gene: 7. DNA for the CDR3: TGTGCCAGCAGCTTACCAGGGGGGCGCTCCTATGGCTACACCTTC. Its protein product is CASSLPGGRSYGYTF.

The chain employs TRBV6-6 and TRBJ1-2; the D is unclear. CDR3 size: 11 residues. The germline CDR1 and CDR2 sequences are MNHNY and SVGAGI (reference sequence). V was pared by 5 bases and J by 7 bases, with 8 bases between. The CDR3 spells CASSDNPGYTF. The CDR3 DNA follows: TGTGCCAGCAGTGACAACCCTGGCTACACCTTC.

The chain joins TRBV5-1 to TRBJ1-5; TRBD1 aligns across 7 bases. Per germline, CDR1 SGHRS and CDR2 YFSETQ. The CDR3 totals 15 residues. V lost 1 base, J lost 4 bases, and 5 bases stayed unmatched. CDR3 sequence reads: CASSLQGGLNQPQHF. For the CDR3, the DNA is TGCGCCAGCAGCTTGCAGGGGGGCCTTAATCAGCCCCAGCATTTT.

The J gene is TRBJ1-2, the V gene TRBV14, with a possible D match to TRBD1 (6 bases). CDR3 size: 13 residues. The V gene lost 4 bases and the J gene lost 8 bases, with 14 bases spanning the gap. Germline CDR1 SGHDN, CDR2 FVKESK. CDR3 bases: TGTGCCAGCAGCCGGTACAGGGATTGGGGCTACACCTTC. It encodes CASSRYRDWGYTF.

This chain links TRBV28 with TRBJ1-2, with D hard to call. Trimming took off 2 bases at V and 8 bases at J, with 9 bases between the two ends. This CDR3 contains 12 residues. Germline lookup yields CDR1 MDHEN and CDR2 SYDVKM. This CDR3 reads CASSLPGKGYTF. The CDR3 region has the DNA TGTGCCAGCAGTTTACCTGGGAAGGGCTACACCTTC.

A single count supports this clone. The CDR3 spells CASSFLDRGSVNEQFF. The DNA of the CDR3 is TGTGCCAGCAGCTTTCTAGACAGGGGGTCCGTGAATGAGCAGTTCTTC. This chain uses TRBV2 with TRBJ2-1; 9 bases align to TRBD1. Germline CDR1 SNHLY, CDR2 FYNNEI. The length of the CDR3 is 16 residues. V shed 6 bases, J shed 7 bases, and the junction held 13 bases outside the gene matches.

The J gene is TRBJ2-5, the V gene TRBV20-1; D is possibly TRBD1 (5 bases). This CDR3 spans 11 amino acids. The germline V gene encodes CDR1 DFQATT and CDR2 SNEGSKA (reference sequence). V lost 4 bases and J 9 bases, leaving 12 bases between the germline ends. The CDR3 sequence is CSATATVPQYF. In nucleotides, the CDR3 is TGCAGTGCTACAGCGACAGTCCCCCAGTACTTC.

This chain joins TRBV7-9 and TRBJ1-3; the match to TRBD1 covers 9 bases. The CDR3 contains 12 residues. With 4 bases clipped from V and 15 bases from J, the junction kept 7 bases outside the gene matches. Germline values: CDR1 SEHNR, CDR2 FQNEAQ (reference sequence). The CDR3 loop is CASSSMPTGGYF. CDR3 nucleotides: TGTGCCAGCAGCTCTATGCCGACAGGGGGATATTTT.

The gene calls are TRBV30 and TRBJ1-1; no reliable D call. The CDR3 covers 12 residues. The ends were cut back, 3 bases at V and 6 bases at J, with 11 bases in the middle. Germline lookup yields CDR1 GTSNPN and CDR2 SVGIG (reference sequence). In DNA form, the CDR3 reads TGTGCCTGGAGGGTGGGTAATTCTGAAGCTTTCTTT. Protein: CAWRVGNSEAFF.

This clone occurred once. The gene calls are TRBV9 and TRBJ2-3; possibly TRBD2 for D (7 bases). The V end was cut by 1 base, the J end by 5 bases, with 14 bases between. The CDR3 spans 15 residues. CDR1 SGDLS and CDR2 YYNGEE come from the germline V gene. The CDR3 DNA reads as TGTGCCAGCAGCGTAAGGGGGGGGGCCCTAGATACGCAGTATTTT. Protein: CASSVRGGALDTQYF.

The V call is TRBV7-6, the J call TRBJ1-1; maybe TRBD1 (6 bases). This CDR3 spans 13 amino acids. CDR1 and CDR2 (germline): SGHVS, FNYEAQ. V was shortened by 3 bases and J by 4 bases, with 9 bases between the two germline ends. DNA of the CDR3: TGTGCCAGCAGCTTCAAACAGGGCACTGAAGCTTTCTTT. Protein sequence: CASSFKQGTEAFF.